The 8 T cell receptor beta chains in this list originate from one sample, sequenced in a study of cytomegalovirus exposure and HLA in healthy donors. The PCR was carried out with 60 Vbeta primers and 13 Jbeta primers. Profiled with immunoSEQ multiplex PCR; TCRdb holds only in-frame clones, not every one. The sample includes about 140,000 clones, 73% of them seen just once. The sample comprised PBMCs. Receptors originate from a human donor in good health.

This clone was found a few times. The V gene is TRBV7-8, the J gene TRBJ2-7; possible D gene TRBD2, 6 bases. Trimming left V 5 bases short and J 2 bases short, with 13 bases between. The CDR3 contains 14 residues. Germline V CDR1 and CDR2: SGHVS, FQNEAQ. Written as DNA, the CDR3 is TGTGCCAGCAGCCGAGGGGCGGGGACCTACGAGCAGTACTTC. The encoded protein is CASSRGAGTYEQYF. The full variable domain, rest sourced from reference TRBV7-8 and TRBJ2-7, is GAGVSQSPRYKVAKRGQDVALRCDPISGHVSLFWYQQALGQGPEFLTYFQNEAQLDKSGLPSDRFFAERPEGSVSTLKIQRTQQEDSAVYLCASSRGAGTYEQYFGPGTRLTVT.

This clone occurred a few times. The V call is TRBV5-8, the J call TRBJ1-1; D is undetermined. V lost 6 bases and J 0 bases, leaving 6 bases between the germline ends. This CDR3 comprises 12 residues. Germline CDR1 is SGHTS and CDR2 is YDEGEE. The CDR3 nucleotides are TGTGCCAGCACGGGAATGAACACTGAAGCTTTCTTT. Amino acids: CASTGMNTEAFF.

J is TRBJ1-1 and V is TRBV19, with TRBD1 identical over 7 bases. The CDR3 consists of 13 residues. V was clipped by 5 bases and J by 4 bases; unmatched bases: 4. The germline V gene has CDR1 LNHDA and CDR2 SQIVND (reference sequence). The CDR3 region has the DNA TGTGCCAGTAGTGCAGCAGGGGGCACTGAAGCTTTCTTT. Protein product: CASSAAGGTEAFF.

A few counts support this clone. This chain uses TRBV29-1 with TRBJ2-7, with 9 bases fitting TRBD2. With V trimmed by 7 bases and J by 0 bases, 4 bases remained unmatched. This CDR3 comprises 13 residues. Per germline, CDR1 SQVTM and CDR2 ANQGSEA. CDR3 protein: CSALAGNSYEQYF. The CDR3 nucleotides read TGCAGCGCGCTAGCGGGGAACTCCTACGAGCAGTACTTC.

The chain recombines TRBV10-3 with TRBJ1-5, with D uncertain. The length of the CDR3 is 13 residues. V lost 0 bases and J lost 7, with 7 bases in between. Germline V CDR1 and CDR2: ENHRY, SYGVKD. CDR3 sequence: CAISESASQPQHF. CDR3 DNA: TGTGCCATCAGTGAGTCGGCATCACAGCCCCAGCATTTT.

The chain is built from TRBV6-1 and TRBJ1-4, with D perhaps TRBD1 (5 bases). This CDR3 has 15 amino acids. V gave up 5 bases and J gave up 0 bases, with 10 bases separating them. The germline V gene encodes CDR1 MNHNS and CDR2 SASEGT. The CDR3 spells CASSRLRATNEKLFF. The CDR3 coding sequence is TGTGCCAGCAGTAGACTCAGGGCAACTAATGAAAAACTGTTTTTT.

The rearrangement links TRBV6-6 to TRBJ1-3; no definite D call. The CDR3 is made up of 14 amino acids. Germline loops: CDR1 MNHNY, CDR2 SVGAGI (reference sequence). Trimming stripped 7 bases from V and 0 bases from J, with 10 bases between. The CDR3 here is CASTTRGSGNTIYF. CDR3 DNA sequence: TGTGCCAGCACCACGCGGGGCTCTGGAAACACCATATATTTT.

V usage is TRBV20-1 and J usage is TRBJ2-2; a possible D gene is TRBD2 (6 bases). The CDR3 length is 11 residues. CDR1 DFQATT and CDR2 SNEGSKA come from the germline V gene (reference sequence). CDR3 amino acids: CSALAVGELFF. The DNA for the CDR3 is TGCAGCGCTTTAGCGGTCGGGGAGCTGTTTTTT.